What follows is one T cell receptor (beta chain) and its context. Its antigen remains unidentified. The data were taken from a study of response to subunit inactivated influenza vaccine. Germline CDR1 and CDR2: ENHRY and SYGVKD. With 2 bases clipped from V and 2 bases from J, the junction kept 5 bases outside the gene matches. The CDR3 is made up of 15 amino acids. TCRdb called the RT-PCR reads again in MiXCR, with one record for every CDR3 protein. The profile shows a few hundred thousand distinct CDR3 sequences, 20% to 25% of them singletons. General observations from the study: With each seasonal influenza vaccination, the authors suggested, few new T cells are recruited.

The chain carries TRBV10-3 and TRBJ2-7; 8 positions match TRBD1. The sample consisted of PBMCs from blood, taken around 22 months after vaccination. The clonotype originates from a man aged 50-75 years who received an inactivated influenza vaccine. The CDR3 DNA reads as TGTGCCATCAGTGAGACTGGACAGGGCGCCTACGAGCAGTACTTC. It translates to CAISETGQGAYEQYF.